This TCR beta chain was profiled in a study of graft-versus-host responses after intestinal transplantation. Findings and limits, study-wide: High graft-versus-host to host-versus-graft clonal ratios were seen in allografts of patients with graft-donor T cell macrochimerism.

Note on this clone: As yet, its antigen is unknown.

The CDR3 spans 19 residues. V was pared by 0 bases and J by 2 bases, with 8 bases of the junction left unmatched. Germline loops: CDR1 LNHNV, CDR2 YYDKDF (reference sequence). The assay was immunoSEQ multiplex PCR, and TCRdb's table has in-frame clones only and misses some. This table holds around 120,000 clones, about nine tenths found once. The genes are TRBV15 and TRBJ1-5; 12 bases map to TRBD1. This clonotype was obtained from a human donor who received an intestinal transplant. The material sequenced was unstimulated CD4+ T cells sorted from spleen or lymph node cells, taken before intestinal transplant. In DNA, the CDR3 is TGTGCCACCAGCAGAGATACCGGGACAGGGGGCTTTGGCAATCAGCCCCAGCATTTT. It encodes CATSRDTGTGGFGNQPQHF.